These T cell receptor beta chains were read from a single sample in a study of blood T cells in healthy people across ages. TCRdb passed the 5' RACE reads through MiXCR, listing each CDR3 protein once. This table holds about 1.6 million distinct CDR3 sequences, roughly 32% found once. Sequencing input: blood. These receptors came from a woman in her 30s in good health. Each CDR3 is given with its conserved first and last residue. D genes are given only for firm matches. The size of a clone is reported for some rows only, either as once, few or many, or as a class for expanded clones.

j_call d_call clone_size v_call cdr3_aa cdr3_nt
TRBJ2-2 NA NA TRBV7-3 CASSFLLSQTNTGELFF TGTGCCAGCAGCTTCCTTCTCTCTCAGACTAACACCGGGGAGCTGTTTTTT
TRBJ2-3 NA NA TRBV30 CAWSQGRDTQYF TGTGCCTGGAGTCAAGGACGAGATACGCAGTATTTT
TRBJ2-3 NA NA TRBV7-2 CASSTLAWYTDTQYF TGTGCCAGCAGCACCCTAGCGTGGTACACAGATACGCAGTATTTT
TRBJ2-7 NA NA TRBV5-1 CASSFTGPTRYEQYF TGCGCCAGCAGCTTTACAGGGCCCACTAGGTACGAGCAGTACTTC
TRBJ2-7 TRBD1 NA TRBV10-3 CAIRRQGEGLEGSYEQYF TGTGCCATCAGGCGACAGGGTGAAGGTTTAGAAGGCTCCTACGAGCAGTACTTC
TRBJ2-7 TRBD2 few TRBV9 CASSALAGATYEQYF TGTGCCAGCAGCGCCTTAGCGGGGGCCACCTACGAGCAGTACTTC
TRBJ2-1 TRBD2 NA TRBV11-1 CASSKSSGGAGEQFF TGTGCCAGCAGCAAATCTAGCGGGGGGGCCGGGGAGCAGTTCTTC
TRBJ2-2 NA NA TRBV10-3 CAISESFGSGGELFF TGTGCCATCAGTGAGTCGTTTGGGTCCGGCGGGGAGCTGTTTTTT
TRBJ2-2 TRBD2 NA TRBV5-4 CASSSSYSGSGTGELFF TGTGCCAGCAGCTCCAGCTATAGCGGGAGTGGCACCGGGGAGCTGTTTTTT
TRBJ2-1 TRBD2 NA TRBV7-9 CASSLRSSGVHNEQFF TGTGCCAGCAGCTTGAGGTCTAGCGGGGTTCACAATGAGCAGTTCTTC
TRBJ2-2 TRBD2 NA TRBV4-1 CASSLRLAGVYTGELFF TGCGCCAGCAGCCTGAGACTAGCGGGAGTTTATACCGGGGAGCTGTTTTTT
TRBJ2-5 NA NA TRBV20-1 CSARYREASETQYF TGCAGTGCTCGGTACAGGGAGGCTAGTGAGACCCAGTACTTC
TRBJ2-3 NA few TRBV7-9 CASIIDPSTDTQYF TGTGCCAGCATAATCGACCCTTCCACAGATACGCAGTATTTT
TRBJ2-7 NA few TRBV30 CAWSVIKNEQYF TGTGCCTGGAGTGTAATCAAGAACGAGCAGTACTTC
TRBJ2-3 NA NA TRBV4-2 CASSQARGHQETQYF TGTGCCAGCAGCCAAGCCCGGGGGCACCAAGAGACCCAGTATTTT
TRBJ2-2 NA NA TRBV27 CASSLDSPPGELFF TGTGCCAGCAGTCTGGACTCCCCTCCCGGGGAGCTGTTTTTT
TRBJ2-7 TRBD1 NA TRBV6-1 CASRTYGTGAYEQYF TGTGCCAGCAGGACTTATGGGACAGGGGCCTACGAGCAGTACTTC
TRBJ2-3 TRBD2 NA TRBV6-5 CASSSTTSGGFSTQYF TGTGCCAGCAGTAGCACAACTAGCGGGGGGTTCAGTACGCAGTATTTT